This T cell receptor beta chain was sequenced for a study of radiation and T cells in renal cell carcinoma. The method was immunoSEQ multiplex PCR; TCRdb's version includes in-frame clones alone and lacks a portion of them. The table includes 150,000 or so clones, about nine tenths detected once. V was trimmed by 5 bases and J by 3 bases, leaving 11 bases between them. Per the germline V gene, CDR1 is SGHVS and CDR2 is FQNEAQ. The length of the CDR3 is 14 residues. The time point is: baseline pretreatment blood. Treatment indicated: 15 Gy SBRT to primary tumor, nephrectomy 4 weeks later. Radiation-treated patients gave blood at baseline, week 2 and week 4.

Here the sequenced sample was blood, taken from a patient whose treatment included radiotherapy and nephrectomy. The clonotype was recovered from a woman in her 70s with renal cell carcinoma. V gene TRBV7-8 combines with J gene TRBJ1-3; D not certain. In DNA form, the CDR3 reads TGTGCCAGCAGCGCAGACCCAAGTGGAAACACCATATATTTT. This gives the protein CASSADPSGNTIYF.